These 30 T cell receptor beta chains were sequenced from one sample in a study of tumor-infiltrating lymphocytes in primary liver carcinoma. Researchers generated TCR beta cDNA from approximately 0.55 ug of total RNA, relying on a constant-region primer. Generation of the TCR beta libraries relied on three nested multiplex PCR rounds using slightly modified ARM-PCR. Use of TRBV1-TRBV30 forward primers with a C-beta reverse primer characterized the first two PCR rounds, which lasted 10 cycles each. MiXCR, applied by TCRdb to the multiplex PCR reads, yields one record per CDR3 protein. The sample yields approximately 330,000 distinct CDR3 sequences, less than 70% seen once. Researchers drew blood RNA from unsorted whole blood and extracted germline DNA as well. The material sequenced was peripheral blood. All receptors derive from a man in his forties or fifties with primary liver carcinoma and hepatitis B virus infection.

This clonotype was seen repeatedly, ten times or more. The genes are TRBV6-6 and TRBJ2-1; 13 nucleotides match TRBD2. V trimming: 6 bases; J trimming: 8 bases; junction bases outside the gene matches: 4. The CDR3 length is 14 residues. CDR1 and CDR2 from the germline V gene are MNHNY and SVGAGI (reference sequence). CDR3 amino acids: CASSGTSGMDEQFF. The CDR3 coding sequence is TGTGCCAGCAGCGGGACTAGCGGGATGGATGAGCAGTTCTTC.

The chain employs TRBV28 and TRBJ2-1; no reliable D call. CDR3 length equals 12 residues. The V and J ends lost 5 bases and 6 bases respectively, with 8 bases between them. Germline V gene data show CDR1 as MDHEN and CDR2 as SYDVKM. CDR3 sequence (DNA): TGTGCCAGCAGTCGCCTGGGCAATGAGCAGTTCTTC. Translated: CASSRLGNEQFF.

J is TRBJ2-4 and V is TRBV7-9; 8 bases are shared with TRBD1. The CDR3 covers 18 residues. The germline gives CDR1 SEHNR, CDR2 FQNEAQ (reference sequence). V gave up 0 bases and J gave up 0 bases; unmatched junction bases: 7. CDR3 region: CASSLAQGAELAKNIQYF. CDR3 nucleotides: TGTGCCAGCAGCTTAGCCCAGGGGGCTGAATTAGCCAAAAACATTCAGTACTTC.

The V call is TRBV5-6, the J call TRBJ1-1; 9 bases fit TRBD1. V was pared by 0 bases and J by 2 bases, with 2 bases of the junction left unmatched. This CDR3 contains 15 residues. Germline lookup yields CDR1 SGHDT and CDR2 YYEEEE. The CDR3, as DNA: TGTGCCAGCAGCTTGGAGACAGGGGGAAACACTGAAGCTTTCTTT. It yields the protein CASSLETGGNTEAFF.

Remarks on this clonotype: A junction end diverges from the germline sequence, so it may reflect a read error. The genes are TRBV11-2 and TRBJ2-7, with no clear D. Germline assignment: CDR1 SGHAT and CDR2 FQNNGV. CDR3 length: 15 amino acids. The CDR3 loop is CDSSLSNGFSYEQYF. In DNA form, the CDR3 reads TGTGACAGCAGCTTATCTAACGGCTTTTCCTACGAGCAGTACTTC. Based on the CDR3 plus reference TRBV11-2 and TRBJ2-7, the full variable domain is EAGVAQSPRYKIIEKRQSVAFWCNPISGHATLYWYQQILGQGPKLLIQFQNNGVVDDSQLPKDRFSAERLKGVDSTLKIQPAKLEDSAVYLCDSSLSNGFSYEQYFGPGTRLTVT.

This clonotype was observed a few times. The chain joins TRBV10-3 to TRBJ1-2, with D possibly being TRBD1 (6 bases). CDR1 is ENHRY and CDR2 is SYGVKD in the germline V gene. V was shortened by 7 bases and J by 5 bases, with 17 bases between the two germline ends. This CDR3 spans 14 amino acids. The CDR3, as DNA: TGTGCCATCAACGACAGGACCACCCGGTATGGCTACACCTTC. It codes for CAINDRTTRYGYTF.

The table lists this clonotype with many counts. CDR3 protein: CASSHNTGSSYEQYF. CDR3 coding DNA: TGCGCCAGCAGCCATAATACCGGTAGCTCCTACGAGCAGTACTTC. The chain uses TRBV4-3 and TRBJ2-7; no definite D call. CDR3 length equals 15 residues. CDR1 is LGHNA, CDR2 YSLEER, per germline. The germline V and J ends were trimmed by 3 bases and 0 bases, with 12 bases remaining between them.

The chain recombines TRBV20-1 with TRBJ2-7, with 9 positions matching TRBD2. The CDR3 sequence is 17 residues long. The germline CDR1 and CDR2 sequences are DFQATT and SNEGSKA (reference sequence). Trimming took 2 bases from V and 1 from J; bases not matched to a gene: 12. Here the CDR3 reads CSARTTAGTSFSYEQYF. The CDR3 region has the DNA TGCAGTGCTAGAACTACTGCCGGGACTAGCTTTTCCTACGAGCAGTACTTC.

This clonotype was seen a single time. At one boundary the junction diverges from the germline segment, which might be a read error. The chain has TRBV5-1 and TRBJ2-3; 7 bases are shared with TRBD2. Germline CDR1 is SGHRS and CDR2 is YFSETQ. The CDR3 covers 17 residues. CDR3 in amino acids: CASRAAGTRILTNTQYF. CDR3 bases: TGTGCCAGCAGGGCAGCGGGGACGCGGATTTTAACAAATACGCAGTATTTT.

The V and J genes are TRBV10-3 and TRBJ2-3; 10 nucleotides align to TRBD1. CDR3 length: 16 residues. The V segment lost 4 bases and the J segment 3 bases; nucleotides outside the gene matches: 7. CDR1 is ENHRY and CDR2 is SYGVKD in the germline V gene. The CDR3 loop is CAISGTGGLGTDTQYF. As DNA, the CDR3 is TGTGCCATCAGTGGGACAGGGGGACTGGGTACAGATACGCAGTATTTT.

V is TRBV5-1 and J is TRBJ2-5; perhaps D is TRBD1 or TRBD2 (5 bases each). Germline CDR1 is SGHRS and CDR2 is YFSETQ. V gave up 4 bases and J gave up 2 bases, with 12 bases separating them. CDR3 length equals 14 residues. The CDR3 region is CASSRDGDQETQYF. CDR3 coding DNA: TGCGCCAGCAGCCGGGACGGAGATCAAGAGACCCAGTACTTC. Supplemented by reference TRBV5-1 and TRBJ2-5, the full variable domain reads KAGVTQTPRYLIKTRGQQVTLSCSPISGHRSVSWYQQTPGQGLQFLFEYFSETQRNKGNFPGRFSGRQFSNSRSEMNVSTLELGDSALYLCASSRDGDQETQYFGPGTRLLVL.

This clonotype turned up a few times. The conserved final phenylalanine or tryptophan is absent from the CDR3, which likely points to a read error. The gene calls are TRBV6-5 and TRBJ1-1; D is unresolved. CDR3 size: 12 residues. Deletions cut 7 bases from V and 2 bases from J, with 8 bases between. Germline CDR1 reads MNHEY; CDR2 reads SVGAGI. The CDR3 loop is CASTSQNTEAFY. The CDR3 DNA sequence: TGTGCCAGCACCTCGCAAAACACTGAAGCTTTCTAT.

This clonotype was seen only a few times. The rearrangement uses TRBV5-6 and TRBJ2-7; no clear D gene. Trimming shortened V by 0 bases and J by 0 bases, and 7 bases separated the two germline ends. The CDR3 is 14 residues long. The germline V gene encodes CDR1 SGHDT and CDR2 YYEEEE. CDR3: CASSLGMGSYEQYF. CDR3 nucleotides: TGTGCCAGCAGCTTGGGTATGGGCTCCTACGAGCAGTACTTC.

As concerns this clonotype: One junction end does not reproduce the germline sequence, and a read error may be involved. The chain employs TRBV29-1 and TRBJ1-3; the D is unclear. This CDR3 is built from 14 residues. The germline V gene encodes CDR1 SQVTM and CDR2 ANQGSEA. This chain's CDR3 is CNVEDQNSGNIIYF. The CDR3 DNA follows: TGCAACGTTGAAGATCAGAACTCTGGAAACATCATATATTTT.

This clonotype has just a few counts. In this CDR3 the conserved last residue, phenylalanine or tryptophan, is missing, so a read error is likely. The V gene is TRBV5-1, the J gene TRBJ2-7, with D possibly being TRBD2 (6 bases). The CDR3 runs to 16 residues. CDR1 is SGHRS and CDR2 is YFSETQ in the germline V gene. CDR3 bases: TGCGCCAGTAGCTTGGCCCCCGGGACGGGGACTCACGAGCAGTACCTC. This gives the protein CASSLAPGTGTHEQYL.

This clonotype was recorded only once. A much bigger clone sits one base away, suggesting this may be a read error. This rearrangement joins TRBV6-6 to TRBJ2-7; possibly TRBD2 for D (6 bases). Trimming took 6 bases from V and 8 from J, leaving 17 bases between them. From germline, CDR1 is MNHNY and CDR2 SVGAGI (reference sequence). The CDR3 extends over 13 amino acids. The CDR3 bases are TGTGCCAGCAGCCAGGGACTGTTTACCCAGCAGTACTTC. Its translation is CASSQGLFTQQYF.

Concerning this clonotype: One junction end disagrees with the germline gene, perhaps due to a read error. The rearrangement joins TRBV29-1 to TRBJ1-2; D remains unclear. The CDR3 is 11 amino acids. From germline, CDR1 is SQVTM and CDR2 ANQGSEA. The CDR3 sequence: CSAEGNYGYTF. The CDR3 region has the DNA TGCAGCGCTGAGGGTAACTATGGCTATACCTTC.

This clonotype was seen ten or more times. The chain has TRBV6-6 and TRBJ2-2; D possibly corresponds to TRBD1 (6 bases). CDR3 length equals 15 residues. From germline, CDR1 is MNHNY and CDR2 SVGAGI (reference sequence). V was cut by 7 bases and J by 4 bases, with 16 bases left in between. The CDR3 region is CASTERQAVTGELFF. The CDR3 DNA reads TGTGCCAGCACCGAACGACAGGCGGTCACCGGGGAGCTGTTTTTT.

This clonotype showed up just a few times. The chain is built from TRBV5-4 and TRBJ2-3, with unresolved D. V was trimmed by 0 bases and J by 4 bases, leaving 9 bases between them. CDR1 and CDR2 (germline): SGHNT, YYREEE (reference sequence). The CDR3 has 14 residues. This CDR3 is CASSLAPFADTQYF. CDR3 coding DNA: TGTGCCAGCAGCTTGGCCCCTTTTGCAGATACGCAGTATTTT.

Regarding this clonotype: Given a much more abundant clone one base away, this may be a read error. The V and J genes are TRBV29-1 and TRBJ2-2, with D tentatively TRBD1 or TRBD2 (6 bases each). Germline loops: CDR1 SQVTM, CDR2 ANQGSEA. The CDR3 covers 13 residues. V dropped 4 bases and J dropped 4 bases, with 10 bases sitting between them. The DNA for the CDR3 is TGCAGCGTTGCGGGGGCAGGCACCGGGGAGCTGTTTTTT. Translation gives CSVAGAGTGELFF.

CDR3 in amino acids: CASSKGTYTDTQYF. The CDR3 DNA reads TGTGCCAGTAGTAAAGGGACATACACAGATACGCAGTATTTT. The chain carries TRBV19 and TRBJ2-3, with D perhaps matching TRBD1 (6 bases). CDR3 length: 14 residues. Trimming took 4 bases from V and 2 from J, leaving 10 bases between them. Germline V gives CDR1 LNHDA, CDR2 SQIVND (reference sequence). The full variable domain, rest sourced from reference TRBV19 and TRBJ2-3, is DGGITQSPKYLFRKEGQNVTLSCEQNLNHDAMYWYRQDPGQGLRLIYYSQIVNDFQKGDIAEGYSVSREKKESFPLTVTSAQKNPTAFYLCASSKGTYTDTQYFGPGTRLTVL.

Comment on this clonotype: The germline gene is not matched at one end of the junction; a read error may be the cause. J is TRBJ2-2 and V is TRBV29-1; possibly TRBD1 or TRBD2 for D (5 bases each). The CDR3 length is 13 residues. Germline V gene lookup returns CDR1 SQVTM and CDR2 ANQGSEA. CDR3 protein: CSVGRTSTGDLFF. Written as DNA, the CDR3 is TGCAGTGTTGGTCGGACGAGCACCGGGGACCTGTTTTTT.

Notes on this clonotype: A junction end diverges from the germline sequence, so it may reflect a read error. This chain links TRBV4-1 with TRBJ2-5; D is undetermined. The CDR3 loop spans 16 amino acids. CDR1 and CDR2 from the germline V gene are MGHRA and YSYEKL. The CDR3 sequence is CASSQLTLGFQETQHF. The DNA of the CDR3 is TGCGCCAGCAGCCAACTAACGCTCGGCTTCCAAGAGACCCAGCACTTC.

This clonotype has more than one count but fewer than ten. V is TRBV5-6 and J is TRBJ2-7; 7 bases align to TRBD2. With V trimmed by 4 bases and J by 7 bases, 14 bases remained unmatched. The CDR3 loop spans 15 amino acids. Germline CDR1 and CDR2: SGHDT and YYEEEE. Here the CDR3 reads CASSPTGGGLGEQYF. Here the CDR3 DNA reads TGTGCCAGCAGCCCAACCGGGGGAGGGCTAGGAGAGCAGTACTTC.

With regard to this clonotype: An end of the junction differs from the germline gene, which may be a read error. The V gene is TRBV11-1, the J gene TRBJ2-3; 8 bases fit TRBD1. This CDR3 spans 16 amino acids. Germline CDR1 and CDR2: SGHAT and FQDESV (reference sequence). In nucleotides, the CDR3 is TGTGCCAGCAGCTACCGGGACAGGACACCCACAGGTACGCAGTATTTT. Translating it yields CASSYRDRTPTGTQYF.

With respect to this clonotype: Compared with germline, one end of the junction differs, possibly owing to a read error. This chain joins TRBV10-3 and TRBJ1-1; D remains unclear. Germline assignment: CDR1 ENHRY and CDR2 SYGVKD. This CDR3 has 14 amino acids. CDR3 protein: CAISKSNRMTEAFF. The CDR3, as DNA: TGCGCCATCAGTAAGTCGAACCGAATGACTGAAGCTTTCTTT.

As for this clonotype: A much larger clonotype is one base distant, so this may be a read error. This chain connects TRBV4-3 to TRBJ2-1; the D gene is possibly TRBD2 (5 bases). Trimming took 0 bases from V and 5 from J, leaving 17 bases between them. CDR1 is LGHNA, CDR2 YSLEER, per germline. The CDR3 runs to 17 residues. CDR3 in DNA: TGCGCCAGCAGCCAAGATTTGGGTACCGGGAACCACAATGAGCAGTTCTTC. The encoded protein is CASSQDLGTGNHNEQFF.

About this clonotype itself: This may be a read error, as it is one base from a much larger clone. The chain is built from TRBV6-5 and TRBJ2-1; D not resolved. The V end was cut by 2 bases, the J end by 7 bases, with 9 bases between. This CDR3 contains 13 residues. Per the germline V gene, CDR1 is MNHEY and CDR2 is SVGAGI. In nucleotides, the CDR3 is TGTGCCAGCAGTTACCAACATAGGAATGAGCAGTTCTTC. Residues: CASSYQHRNEQFF.

This clonotype was observed once. One base away lies a much larger clone, so this may be a sequencing read error. The CDR3 spells CTSSLQGANNSPLHF. The CDR3 DNA reads as TGTACCAGCAGCCTCCAGGGGGCAAATAATTCACCCCTCCACTTT. The V call is TRBV4-2, the J call TRBJ1-6, with 8 bases fitting TRBD1. The CDR3 spans 15 residues. In germline, CDR1 is LGHNA, CDR2 YNFKEQ.

On this clonotype itself: With a much larger clone just one base away, this may be a read error. The chain combines TRBV4-2 with TRBJ2-3, with D maybe TRBD2 (6 bases). CDR3 length: 20 amino acids. Germline V gene sequence: CDR1 LGHNA, CDR2 YNFKEQ. This CDR3 reads CACSQVPAGSGSSSTDTQYF. CDR3 bases: TGTGCCTGCAGCCAAGTTCCAGCGGGCTCAGGGTCCTCTAGCACAGATACGCAGTATTTT.